This note documents a single TCR beta chain sequence. This entry is derived from a study of blood T cell repertoires in COVID-19. Study as a whole: The United States, Italy and Spain supplied acute and convalescent COVID-19 samples. Sample material is recorded as cDNA or gDNA derived from T cells, B-cell-depleted T cells, or PBMCs.

CDR3 length equals 19 residues. Germline-derived CDR1 and CDR2 are MNHNS and SASEGT. Losses at the gene ends were 4 bases for V and 0 bases for J; bases not matched to a gene: 15. Per the original methods: The authors estimated nucleated cell counts from reference gene primer amplification. Sequencing was performed with immunoSEQ multiplex PCR; in TCRdb, only in-frame clones are kept and a portion is missing. V and J calls plus clone size are reproduced from that table; the DNA served to infer D and trimming. Of 150,000 to 190,000 clones listed, 80% to 90% are singletons. The source of this sequence is a woman between 50 and 59 years old with acute or convalescent COVID-19. The material sequenced was peripheral blood. V usage is TRBV6-1 and J usage is TRBJ2-1; TRBD1 agrees at 7 bases. CDR3: CASSGPGQLRLLSYNEQFF. The CDR3, as DNA: TGTGCCAGCAGTGGACCGGGACAGCTCCGCCTGCTCTCCTACAATGAGCAGTTCTTC.